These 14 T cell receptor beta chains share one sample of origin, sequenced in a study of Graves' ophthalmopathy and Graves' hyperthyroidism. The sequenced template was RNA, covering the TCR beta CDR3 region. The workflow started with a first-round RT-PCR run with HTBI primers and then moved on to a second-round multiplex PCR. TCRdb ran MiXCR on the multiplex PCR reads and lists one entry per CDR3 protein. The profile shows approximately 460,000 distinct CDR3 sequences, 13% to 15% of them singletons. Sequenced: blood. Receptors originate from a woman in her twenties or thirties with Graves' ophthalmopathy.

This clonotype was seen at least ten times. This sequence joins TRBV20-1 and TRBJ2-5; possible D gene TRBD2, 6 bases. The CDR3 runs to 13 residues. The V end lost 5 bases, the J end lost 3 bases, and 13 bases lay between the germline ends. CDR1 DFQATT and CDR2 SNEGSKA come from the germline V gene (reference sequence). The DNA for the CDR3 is TGCAGTGCTCCGCGGGACGGTGAAGAGACCCAGTACTTC. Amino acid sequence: CSAPRDGEETQYF.

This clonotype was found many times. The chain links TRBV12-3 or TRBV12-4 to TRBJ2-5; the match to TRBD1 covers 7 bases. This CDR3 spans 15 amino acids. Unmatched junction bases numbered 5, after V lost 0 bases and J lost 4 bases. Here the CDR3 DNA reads TGTGCCAGCAGTTTAGCCAGGGGGTCAGGAGAGACCCAGTACTTC. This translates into CASSLARGSGETQYF.

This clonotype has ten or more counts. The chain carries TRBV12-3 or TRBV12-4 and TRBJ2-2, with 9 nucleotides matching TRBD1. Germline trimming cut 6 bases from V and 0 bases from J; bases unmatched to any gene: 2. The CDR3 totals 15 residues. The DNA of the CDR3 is TGTGCCAGCAGGGGGACAGGGTCGAACACCGGGGAGCTGTTTTTT. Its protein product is CASRGTGSNTGELFF.

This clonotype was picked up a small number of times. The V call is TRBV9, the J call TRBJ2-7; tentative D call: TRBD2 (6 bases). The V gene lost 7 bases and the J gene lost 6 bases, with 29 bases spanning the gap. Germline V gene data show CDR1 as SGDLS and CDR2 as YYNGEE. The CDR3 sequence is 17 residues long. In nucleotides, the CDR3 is TGTGCCAGCTCCGACGGACTACGATTGGGCGGTAACTCCGAGCAGTACTTC. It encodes CASSDGLRLGGNSEQYF.

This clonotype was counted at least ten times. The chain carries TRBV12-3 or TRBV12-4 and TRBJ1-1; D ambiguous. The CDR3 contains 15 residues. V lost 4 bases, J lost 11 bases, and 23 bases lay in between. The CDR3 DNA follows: TGTGCCAGCAGTTCCACCGGACGACGGCAAGTAATGGCTTTCTTT. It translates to CASSSTGRRQVMAFF.

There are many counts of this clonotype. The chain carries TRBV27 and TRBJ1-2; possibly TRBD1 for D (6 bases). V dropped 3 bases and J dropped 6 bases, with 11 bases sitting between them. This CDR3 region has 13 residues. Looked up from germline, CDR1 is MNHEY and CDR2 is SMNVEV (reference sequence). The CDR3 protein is CASSLSGVDGYTF. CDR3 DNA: TGTGCCAGCAGTTTGTCAGGGGTCGATGGCTACACCTTC.

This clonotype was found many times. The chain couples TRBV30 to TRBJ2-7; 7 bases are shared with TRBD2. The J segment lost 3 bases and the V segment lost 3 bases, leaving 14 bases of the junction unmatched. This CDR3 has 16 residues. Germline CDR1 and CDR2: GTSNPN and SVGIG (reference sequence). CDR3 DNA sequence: TGTGCCTGGAGATCGCGGCGGGGGTCCCCTCTCTACGAGCAGTACTTC. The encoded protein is CAWRSRRGSPLYEQYF.

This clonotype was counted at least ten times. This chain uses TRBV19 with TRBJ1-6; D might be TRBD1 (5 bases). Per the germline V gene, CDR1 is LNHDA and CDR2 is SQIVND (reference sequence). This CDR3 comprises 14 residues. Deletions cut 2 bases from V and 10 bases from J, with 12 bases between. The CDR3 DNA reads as TGTGCCAGTAGTATAACCGGGACGAAATCACCCCTCCACTTT. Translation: CASSITGTKSPLHF.

The CDR3 spells CSARTGPPYQETQYF. The CDR3 DNA follows: TGCAGTGCCCGGACAGGGCCTCCGTACCAAGAGACCCAGTACTTC. V usage is TRBV20-1 and J usage is TRBJ2-5; TRBD1 matches at 8 bases. The V segment lost 6 bases and the J segment 0 bases; nucleotides outside the gene matches: 9. CDR3 size: 15 residues. Germline-derived CDR1 and CDR2 are DFQATT and SNEGSKA (reference sequence).

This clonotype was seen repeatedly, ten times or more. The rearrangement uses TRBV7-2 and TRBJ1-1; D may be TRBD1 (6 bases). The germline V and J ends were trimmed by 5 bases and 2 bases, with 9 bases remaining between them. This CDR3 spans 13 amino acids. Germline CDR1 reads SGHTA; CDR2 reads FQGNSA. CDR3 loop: CASSVQGNTEAFF. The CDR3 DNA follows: TGTGCCAGCAGCGTACAGGGCAACACTGAAGCTTTCTTT.

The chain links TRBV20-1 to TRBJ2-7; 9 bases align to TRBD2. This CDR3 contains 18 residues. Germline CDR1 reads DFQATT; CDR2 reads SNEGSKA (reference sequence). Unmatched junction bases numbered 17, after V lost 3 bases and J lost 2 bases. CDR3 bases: TGCAGTGCTAGGAACAGGGGTTTTGTAGCGGGAGTAACCTACGAGCAGTACTTC. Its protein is CSARNRGFVAGVTYEQYF.

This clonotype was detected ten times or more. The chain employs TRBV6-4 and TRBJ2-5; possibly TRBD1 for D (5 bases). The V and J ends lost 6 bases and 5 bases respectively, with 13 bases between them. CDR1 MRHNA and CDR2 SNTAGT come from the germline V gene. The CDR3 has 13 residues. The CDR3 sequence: CASRSSGSETQYF. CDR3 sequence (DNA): TGTGCCAGCAGATCTTCAGGGTCGGAGACCCAGTACTTC.

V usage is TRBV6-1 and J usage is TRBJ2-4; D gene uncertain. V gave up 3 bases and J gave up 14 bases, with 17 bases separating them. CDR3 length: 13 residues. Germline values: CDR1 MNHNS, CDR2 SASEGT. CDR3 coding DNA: TGTGCCAGCAGTGAGAGTGCTCCAGCCGTTAAGTACTTC. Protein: CASSESAPAVKYF.

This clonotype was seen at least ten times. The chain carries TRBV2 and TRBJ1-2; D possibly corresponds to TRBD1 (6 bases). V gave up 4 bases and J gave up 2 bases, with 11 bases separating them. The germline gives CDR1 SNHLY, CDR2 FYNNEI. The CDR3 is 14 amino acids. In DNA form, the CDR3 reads TGTGCCAGCAGTGCCATAACAGGGAACTATGGCTACACCTTC. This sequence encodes CASSAITGNYGYTF.